These 18 T cell receptor beta chains share one sample of origin, sequenced in a study of cytotoxic CD8 clonotypes in ibrutinib-treated CLL (dated by TCRdb to the early 2020s). Libraries were prepared through the immunoSEQ multiplex PCR assay. TCRdb mirrors the immuneACCESS table, restricted to in-frame sequences. Some clones are absent from its copies; in checked studies, under half trace to an unresolved V gene, and the reason for the others is unknown. Present in this sample are roughly 24,000 clones, about 78% of which were seen just once. The leading ten clones occupy 7% to 9.5% of the sample. Here the sequenced sample was PBMCs, taken before ibrutinib treatment. These receptors all stem from a human donor with chronic lymphocytic leukemia.

The chain has TRBV27 and TRBJ2-7; D may be TRBD1 (5 bases). The CDR3 consists of 12 residues. Germline CDR1 MNHEY, CDR2 SMNVEV (reference sequence). Trimming stripped 5 bases from V and 5 bases from J, with 10 bases between. CDR3 sequence (DNA): TGTGCCAGCAGTCCAGCAGGGAACGAGCAGTACTTC. It codes for CASSPAGNEQYF.

This sequence joins TRBV7-9 and TRBJ1-1; 7 nucleotides line up with TRBD1. CDR1 SEHNR and CDR2 FQNEAQ come from the germline V gene (reference sequence). The CDR3 is 15 amino acids. J was trimmed by 4 bases and V by 0 bases; bases with no gene match: 5. The CDR3 nucleotides are TGTGCCAGCAGCTTAGCAGGGGGCGTAAGCACTGAAGCTTTCTTT. This sequence encodes CASSLAGGVSTEAFF.

The chain has TRBV18 and TRBJ2-2; D remains ambiguous. This CDR3 is built from 19 residues. Trimming took 0 bases from V and 4 from J, leaving 21 bases between them. Germline CDR1 KGHSH, CDR2 LQKENI. The CDR3 reads CASSPPIRVLRWVTGELFF. CDR3 nucleotide sequence: TGTGCCAGCTCACCACCGATAAGAGTCTTACGATGGGTCACCGGGGAGCTGTTTTTT.

This clone was observed a handful of times. The chain recombines TRBV7-2 with TRBJ2-1, with 7 bases matching TRBD1. Germline CDR1 and CDR2: SGHTA and FQGNSA. V shed 1 base, J shed 4 bases, and the junction held 4 bases outside the gene matches. There are 15 residues in the CDR3. CDR3 region: CASSLGWTGYNEQFF. CDR3 nucleotides: TGTGCCAGCAGCTTAGGATGGACAGGTTACAATGAGCAGTTCTTC.

The V and J genes are TRBV18 and TRBJ2-1; D is unclear. CDR3 length: 15 residues. Germline CDR1 reads KGHSH; CDR2 reads LQKENI. Trimming pared 0 bases from V and 5 bases from J, leaving 11 bases between. CDR3 protein: CASSPPSGYNNEQFF. The CDR3 region has the DNA TGTGCCAGCTCACCACCATCTGGCTATAACAATGAGCAGTTCTTC.

The rearrangement joins TRBV27 to TRBJ2-7, with 8 bases aligning to TRBD2. V shed 3 bases and J 5 bases; nucleotides not matched to a gene: 9. CDR1 is MNHEY, CDR2 SMNVEV, per germline (reference sequence). The CDR3 consists of 15 residues. The CDR3 loop reads CASSLIREGPHEQYF. Written as DNA, the CDR3 is TGTGCCAGCAGTTTGATTCGGGAGGGCCCCCACGAGCAGTACTTC.

The rearrangement joins TRBV7-9 to TRBJ2-7, with a tentative D call TRBD2 (6 bases). In germline, CDR1 is SEHNR, CDR2 FQNEAQ (reference sequence). Trimming removed 5 bases from V and 2 bases from J, with 13 bases in between. This CDR3 has 14 residues. CDR3 sequence (DNA): TGTGCCAGCAGCCCCGGGACTGCGACCTACGAGCAGTACTTC. Amino acids: CASSPGTATYEQYF.

The gene calls are TRBV7-2 and TRBJ2-5, with D maybe TRBD2 (6 bases). V was clipped by 1 base and J by 8 bases, with 11 bases between them. Per the germline V gene, CDR1 is SGHTA and CDR2 is FQGNSA. There are 13 residues in the CDR3. For the CDR3, the DNA is TGTGCCAGCAGCTTAGGGGGGGAACCTACCCAGTACTTC. This gives the protein CASSLGGEPTQYF.

The rearrangement joins TRBV28 to TRBJ2-1, with 7 bases fitting TRBD1. V trimming: 3 bases; J trimming: 3 bases; junction bases outside the gene matches: 14. The CDR3 loop spans 18 amino acids. Germline-derived CDR1 and CDR2 are MDHEN and SYDVKM. The CDR3 reads CASSFTDRRSSSYNEQFF. The CDR3 bases are TGTGCCAGCAGTTTTACGGACAGGAGGAGTTCAAGCTACAATGAGCAGTTCTTC.

V and J are TRBV10-3 and TRBJ2-1, with 14 bases that match TRBD2. The CDR3 sequence is 18 residues long. CDR1 is ENHRY, CDR2 SYGVKD, per germline. V was pared by 2 bases and J by 5 bases, with 8 bases of the junction left unmatched. This chain's CDR3 is CAISERDGTSGSNNEQFF. CDR3 DNA: TGTGCCATCAGTGAGAGAGACGGGACTAGCGGGAGTAACAATGAGCAGTTCTTC.

This clone was counted only a few times. This chain joins TRBV6-1 and TRBJ1-4; 8 bases map to TRBD1. The CDR3 is 14 residues long. From germline, CDR1 is MNHNS and CDR2 SASEGT. The V gene end was trimmed by 5 bases and the J gene end by 5 bases; junction bases not matched to a gene: 4. The CDR3 DNA follows: TGTGCCAGCAGTCCACGGACAGGGAATGAAAAACTGTTTTTT. Residues: CASSPRTGNEKLFF.

This clone was picked up one time. V gene TRBV5-6 combines with J gene TRBJ2-3, with D possibly TRBD1 on 5 matching bases. Germline CDR1 SGHDT, CDR2 YYEEEE. V gave up 4 bases and J gave up 1 base, with 16 bases separating them. This CDR3 spans 16 amino acids. DNA for the CDR3: TGTGCCAGCAGCGTCAGGGATATTCAGGGCACAGATACGCAGTATTTT. This translates into CASSVRDIQGTDTQYF.

The chain employs TRBV30 and TRBJ2-7; 8 nucleotides agree with TRBD2. In germline, CDR1 is GTSNPN, CDR2 SVGIG (reference sequence). The length of the CDR3 is 14 residues. V dropped 4 bases and J dropped 4; count of bases not matched to a gene: 9. The CDR3 DNA is TGTGCCTGGAATCCACGGGGGGGCGGGTACGAGCAGTACTTC. Protein: CAWNPRGGGYEQYF.

The chain recombines TRBV14 with TRBJ2-1; 12 nucleotides agree with TRBD2. Germline-derived CDR1 and CDR2 are SGHDN and FVKESK. The V and J ends lost 4 bases and 2 bases, in that order; junction bases with no gene match: 3. CDR3 size: 16 residues. The CDR3, as DNA: TGTGCCAGCAGCCTCACTAGCGGGAGGCCCTACAATGAGCAGTTCTTC. It specifies CASSLTSGRPYNEQFF.

DNA of the CDR3: TGTGCCAGCAGCTTATCAGGGGCGGTTGCAGATACGCAGTATTTT. Its protein is CASSLSGAVADTQYF. The chain has TRBV11-3 and TRBJ2-3, with a possible D match to TRBD1 (6 bases). The ends were cut back, 2 bases at V and 4 bases at J, with 13 bases in the middle. The CDR3 spans 15 residues. CDR1 and CDR2 (germline): SGHNT, YENEEA.

The V gene is TRBV10-3, the J gene TRBJ2-5; TRBD1 aligns across 7 bases. The CDR3 contains 14 residues. The junction had 5 bases not matched to a gene; V was cut back by 2 bases and J by 5 bases. Germline CDR1 ENHRY, CDR2 SYGVKD. DNA of the CDR3: TGTGCCATCAGTGAGAACAGGGGCGGGGAGACCCAGTACTTC. It yields the protein CAISENRGGETQYF.

This chain connects TRBV6-5 to TRBJ1-1; TRBD1 matches 7 bases. Per the germline V gene, CDR1 is MNHEY and CDR2 is SVGAGI. CDR3 length: 13 residues. V dropped 6 bases and J dropped 5; count of bases not matched to a gene: 6. CDR3 sequence: CASRDRLRTEAFF. Written as DNA, the CDR3 is TGTGCCAGCAGGGACAGGTTGAGGACTGAAGCTTTCTTT.

The genes are TRBV2 and TRBJ2-3; D ambiguous. CDR3 length equals 13 residues. Deletions cut 7 bases from V and 2 bases from J, with 10 bases between. Germline lookup yields CDR1 SNHLY and CDR2 FYNNEI. The CDR3 loop reads CASNGPFTDTQYF. Here the CDR3 DNA reads TGTGCCAGCAACGGACCCTTCACAGATACGCAGTATTTT.